Below are 29 T cell receptor beta chains sequenced from a single sample in a study of T cell repertoires in cytomegalovirus infection. TCRdb itself ran the reads through MiXCR, one entry per CDR3 protein. The sample yields a few hundred thousand distinct CDR3 sequences, roughly 25% seen once. Their target antigens are unknown. The sequenced sample was cultured PBMCs, obtained from culture after CMV antigen stimulation. These TCRs come from a human donor in good health (CMV status not recorded). Some clones in this sample may be carry-over from other donors' samples.

This clonotype came up a few times. J is TRBJ2-3 and V is TRBV27; D uncertain. V lost 2 bases and J 0 bases, leaving 15 bases between the germline ends. There are 17 residues in the CDR3. Germline values: CDR1 MNHEY, CDR2 SMNVEV (reference sequence). The CDR3 reads CASSLLRRVGSTDTQYF. CDR3 coding DNA: TGTGCCAGCAGTTTACTTCGCCGGGTCGGGAGCACAGATACGCAGTATTTT.

The rearrangement links TRBV7-9 to TRBJ2-5, with D unclear. Trimming removed 4 bases from V and 3 bases from J, with 6 bases in between. Looked up from germline, CDR1 is SEHNR and CDR2 is FQNEAQ (reference sequence). The CDR3 is 12 residues long. In DNA form, the CDR3 reads TGTGCCAGCAGCTGGCTTGAAGAGACCCAGTACTTC. This codes for CASSWLEETQYF.

There are many counts of this clonotype. The chain carries TRBV7-2 and TRBJ2-3; the match to TRBD1 covers 8 bases. Germline V gene data show CDR1 as SGHTA and CDR2 as FQGNSA. The CDR3 is 16 residues long. V lost 3 bases, J lost 1 base, and 6 bases stayed unmatched. Here the CDR3 reads CASSFSTGVGTDTQYF. The CDR3 DNA reads as TGTGCCAGCAGCTTTTCGACAGGGGTGGGCACAGATACGCAGTATTTT.

The chain uses TRBV29-1 and TRBJ1-2, with D unresolved. Germline values: CDR1 SQVTM, CDR2 ANQGSEA. The CDR3 contains 12 residues. Deletions cut 6 bases from V and 4 bases from J, with 12 bases between. The CDR3 bases are TGCAGCGTGCGGGAGATACTCTATGGCTACACCTTC. As protein: CSVREILYGYTF.

The V call is TRBV7-8, the J call TRBJ2-1, with 8 positions matching TRBD2. The length of the CDR3 is 16 residues. Germline V CDR1 and CDR2: SGHVS, FQNEAQ. V was pared by 1 base and J by 6 bases, with 8 bases of the junction left unmatched. The CDR3 region has the DNA TGTGCCAGCAGCTTAGTTCCGGGAGGGGCCGGCAATGAGCAGTTCTTC. It translates to CASSLVPGGAGNEQFF.

The chain combines TRBV5-6 with TRBJ1-2; 8 bases are shared with TRBD1. V was pared by 6 bases and J by 5 bases, with 9 bases of the junction left unmatched. Germline V gene sequence: CDR1 SGHDT, CDR2 YYEEEE. CDR3 length: 14 amino acids. The CDR3 region has the DNA TGTGCCAGCAATGGACAGGGCCGTCCTTATGGCTACACCTTC. Translation: CASNGQGRPYGYTF.

The V and J genes are TRBV29-1 and TRBJ2-1; 9 bases line up with TRBD1. V was pared by 8 bases and J by 2 bases, with 4 bases of the junction left unmatched. Germline V gene data show CDR1 as SQVTM and CDR2 as ANQGSEA. The CDR3 has 13 residues. The CDR3 here is CSLRTGAYNEQFF. For the CDR3, the DNA is TGCAGCCTTAGGACAGGGGCCTACAATGAGCAGTTCTTC.

The chain is built from TRBV4-1 and TRBJ1-2; tentatively, D is TRBD1 (6 bases). The V end lost 3 bases, the J end lost 6 bases, and 14 bases lay between the germline ends. CDR3 size: 14 residues. Per the germline V gene, CDR1 is MGHRA and CDR2 is YSYEKL. CDR3 in DNA: TGCGCCAGCAGCCACGATCAGACAGGTCATGGCTACACCTTC. Translated: CASSHDQTGHGYTF.

This clonotype appeared a few times. J is TRBJ2-7 and V is TRBV7-6; D is undetermined. Per the germline V gene, CDR1 is SGHVS and CDR2 is FNYEAQ. The V end was cut by 5 bases, the J end by 0 bases, with 14 bases between. This CDR3 has 15 residues. The chain's CDR3 is CASSPETISSYEQYF. The CDR3 DNA reads TGTGCCAGCAGCCCAGAGACGATAAGCTCCTACGAGCAGTACTTC.

This chain connects TRBV7-2 to TRBJ1-5; no clear D gene. V lost 5 bases and J lost 0, with 8 bases in between. Germline V gene sequence: CDR1 SGHTA, CDR2 FQGNSA. This CDR3 region has 14 residues. The DNA of the CDR3 is TGTGCCAGCAGCGAGGAAAATAGCAATCAGCCCCAGCATTTT. Translating it yields CASSEENSNQPQHF.

The V and J genes are TRBV14 and TRBJ2-1, with 10 bases matching TRBD2. The CDR3 length is 16 residues. Trimming took 3 bases from V and 4 from J; bases not matched to a gene: 6. Germline V gene sequence: CDR1 SGHDN, CDR2 FVKESK. The CDR3, as DNA: TGTGCCAGCAGCCATCTAGCGGGAGAATTGTACAATGAGCAGTTCTTC. It yields the protein CASSHLAGELYNEQFF.

This clonotype was seen ten or more times. The J gene is TRBJ1-1, the V gene TRBV7-2; D perhaps matches TRBD1 (5 bases). Trimming pared 5 bases from V and 6 bases from J, leaving 13 bases between. The CDR3 contains 13 residues. Germline V lookup: CDR1 SGHTA, CDR2 FQGNSA. The CDR3 sequence: CASSRDATAEAFF. As DNA, the CDR3 is TGTGCCAGCAGCCGGGACGCAACGGCTGAAGCTTTCTTT.

The table lists this clonotype with a few counts. The V and J genes are TRBV28 and TRBJ2-5, with D possibly being TRBD1 or TRBD2 (6 bases each). The CDR3 consists of 16 residues. Germline-derived CDR1 and CDR2 are MDHEN and SYDVKM. Trimming took 5 bases from V and 4 from J, leaving 20 bases between them. DNA for the CDR3: TGTGCCAGCAGTAACCCCCTAAGGGGGGTACGAGAGACCCAGTACTTC. Translating it yields CASSNPLRGVRETQYF.

The chain uses TRBV15 and TRBJ2-1; no clear D. CDR3 length equals 15 residues. Germline CDR1 is LNHNV and CDR2 is YYDKDF (reference sequence). Trimming took off 0 bases at V and 10 bases at J, with 16 bases between the two ends. The CDR3 DNA sequence: TGTGCCACCAGCAGAGATCAGCGTAGTCTAATGGAGCAGTTCTTC. Its protein is CATSRDQRSLMEQFF.

The chain links TRBV2 to TRBJ2-2; no firm D call. There are 15 residues in the CDR3. Trimming left V 8 bases short and J 1 base short, with 14 bases between. CDR1 SNHLY and CDR2 FYNNEI come from the germline V gene. The CDR3 here is CASSFELGNTGELFF. The CDR3 DNA reads TGTGCCAGCTCCTTCGAACTCGGGAACACCGGGGAGCTGTTTTTT.

Ten or more counts support this clonotype. The chain couples TRBV30 to TRBJ1-2; D is undetermined. The V end lost 2 bases, the J end lost 8 bases, and 9 bases lay between the germline ends. This CDR3 is built from 11 residues. Germline values: CDR1 GTSNPN, CDR2 SVGIG (reference sequence). The CDR3 sequence is CAWSPPGGYTF. DNA for the CDR3: TGTGCCTGGAGTCCCCCCGGGGGCTACACCTTC. Looking up the rest from reference TRBV30 and TRBJ1-2 gives the full variable domain: SQTIHQWPATLVQPVGSPLSLECTVEGTSNPNLYWYRQAAGRGLQLLFYSVGIGQISSEVPQNLSASRPQDRQFILSSKKLLLSDSGFYLCAWSPPGGYTFGSGTRLTVV.

The CDR3 here is CSATGLAAPETQYF. CDR3 nucleotides: TGCAGTGCCACGGGACTAGCGGCCCCAGAGACCCAGTACTTC. The chain couples TRBV20-1 to TRBJ2-5; 11 bases match TRBD2. V was clipped by 6 bases and J by 4 bases; unmatched bases: 7. The CDR3 is made up of 14 amino acids. CDR1 is DFQATT and CDR2 is SNEGSKA in the germline V gene (reference sequence).

The gene calls are TRBV7-2 and TRBJ2-3; TRBD2 matches 8 bases. Germline values: CDR1 SGHTA, CDR2 FQGNSA. V was pared by 1 base and J by 1 base, with 7 bases of the junction left unmatched. The CDR3 extends over 17 amino acids. The CDR3 here is CASSLVYPGRGTDTQYF. The CDR3 DNA reads TGTGCCAGCAGCTTAGTGTATCCCGGGAGGGGCACAGATACGCAGTATTTT.

This rearrangement joins TRBV15 to TRBJ2-3; D tentatively reads TRBD1 or TRBD2 (5 bases each). The CDR3 runs to 17 residues. Per germline, CDR1 LNHNV and CDR2 YYDKDF (reference sequence). The germline V and J ends were trimmed by 3 bases and 1 base, with 17 bases remaining between them. CDR3 region: CATSRYDPGTRTDTQYF. CDR3 nucleotides: TGTGCCACCAGCAGGTACGATCCCGGGACGCGCACAGATACGCAGTATTTT.

This clonotype was found many times. The J gene is TRBJ2-7, the V gene TRBV7-2; D is undetermined. Germline assignment: CDR1 SGHTA and CDR2 FQGNSA. CDR3 length equals 11 residues. The V and J ends lost 6 bases and 3 bases respectively, with 6 bases between them. This chain's CDR3 is CASSSLYEQYF. The CDR3 DNA follows: TGTGCCAGCAGTTCCCTCTACGAGCAGTACTTC.

This clonotype has just a few counts. This may be a read error: a much more frequent sequence differs by one nucleotide. This chain uses TRBV3-1 with TRBJ1-2, with unresolved D. The CDR3 runs 13 residues. Trimming pared 4 bases from V and 0 bases from J, leaving 6 bases between. Looked up from germline, CDR1 is LGHDT and CDR2 is YNNKEL (reference sequence). In DNA form, the CDR3 reads TGTGCCAGCAGCCGGGAGACTAACTATGGCTACACCTTC. Residues: CASSRETNYGYTF.

This clonotype was seen repeatedly, ten times or more. The rearrangement joins TRBV7-2 to TRBJ2-3; D tentatively fits TRBD1 or TRBD2 (6 bases each). The CDR3 loop spans 15 amino acids. Germline V lookup: CDR1 SGHTA, CDR2 FQGNSA. V was clipped by 4 bases and J by 5 bases, with 16 bases between them. CDR3 DNA: TGTGCCAGCAGCTCCAGACTGGAGGGGGGAGATACGCAGTATTTT. Its translation: CASSSRLEGGDTQYF.

The chain uses TRBV20-1 and TRBJ2-5; 11 positions agree with TRBD2. The J segment lost 2 bases and the V segment lost 5 bases, leaving 1 base of the junction unmatched. The CDR3 extends over 13 amino acids. Germline CDR1 is DFQATT and CDR2 is SNEGSKA (reference sequence). For the CDR3, the DNA is TGCAGTGCTTCTAGCGGGGGGCAAGAGACCCAGTACTTC. This codes for CSASSGGQETQYF.

This clonotype was observed a handful of times. This chain links TRBV11-2 with TRBJ2-1; 9 positions agree with TRBD1. From germline, CDR1 is SGHAT and CDR2 FQNNGV. This CDR3 comprises 13 residues. V lost 5 bases and J lost 16; bases outside the gene matches: 12. The chain's CDR3 is CASSTPWGDRVFF. CDR3 DNA: TGTGCCAGCAGCACCCCCTGGGGGGACAGGGTTTTCTTC.

This clonotype showed up just a few times. The J gene is TRBJ2-7, the V gene TRBV4-1; D is perhaps TRBD2 (6 bases). Germline V CDR1 and CDR2: MGHRA, YSYEKL. The CDR3 contains 13 residues. V shed 3 bases and J shed 6 bases, with 12 bases lying between them. The CDR3 protein is CASSHGGIGEQYF. The CDR3 DNA reads as TGCGCCAGCAGCCACGGCGGGATCGGCGAGCAGTACTTC.

The chain has TRBV19 and TRBJ2-2, with D unclear. The CDR3 has 14 residues. The V and J ends lost 5 bases and 0 bases respectively, with 7 bases between them. Per germline, CDR1 LNHDA and CDR2 SQIVND (reference sequence). CDR3 in amino acids: CASSPSPNTGELFF. The CDR3 bases are TGTGCCAGTAGTCCGTCGCCGAACACCGGGGAGCTGTTTTTT.

V and J are TRBV11-2 and TRBJ2-1; 11 bases are shared with TRBD2. CDR3 size: 15 residues. The V segment lost 5 bases and the J segment 9 bases; nucleotides outside the gene matches: 9. Germline V gives CDR1 SGHAT, CDR2 FQNNGV. The CDR3 region is CASSPELAGDGEQFF. For the CDR3, the DNA is TGTGCCAGCAGCCCAGAACTAGCGGGAGATGGTGAGCAGTTCTTC.

The V gene is TRBV19, the J gene TRBJ1-1, with TRBD1 as a possible D gene (6 bases). Trimming stripped 7 bases from V and 10 bases from J, with 22 bases between. Germline loops: CDR1 LNHDA, CDR2 SQIVND (reference sequence). The CDR3 sequence is 14 residues long. The CDR3, as DNA: TGTGCCAGTAATGAGGGGGGGGATGACAGGCGAGCTTTCTTT. Its translation: CASNEGGDDRRAFF.

The sample holds many counts of this clonotype. CDR3 sequence: CASRTPNTYEQYF. The CDR3, as DNA: TGTGCCAGCCGGACTCCAAATACCTACGAGCAGTACTTC. The J gene is TRBJ2-7, the V gene TRBV7-2, with D possibly being TRBD2 (5 bases). The CDR3 extends over 13 amino acids. CDR1 and CDR2 (germline): SGHTA, FQGNSA. Trimming stripped 8 bases from V and 2 bases from J, with 13 bases between.